The T cell receptor beta chain described here comes from a study of cytomegalovirus exposure and HLA in healthy donors. TCRdb keeps only in-frame clones here, not all; method: immunoSEQ multiplex PCR. The sample lists roughly 79,000 clones; just under 95% were seen once. CDR1 is SGHAT and CDR2 is FQNNGV in the germline V gene. CDR3 size: 18 residues. The ends lost 3 bases at V and 5 bases at J; junction bases unmatched: 17. The V gene is TRBV11-2, the J gene TRBJ2-5; 8 bases match TRBD1. Source material: PBMCs. The origin of this receptor is a man between 18 and 35 years old in good health and CMV-seronegative. CDR3 sequence (DNA): TGTGCCAGCAGCTTGGGCCTTGGACAGGGCCAGGTGAGGGAGACCCAGTACTTC. Its protein is CASSLGLGQGQVRETQYF. The full variable domain, rest sourced from reference TRBV11-2 and TRBJ2-5, is EAGVAQSPRYKIIEKRQSVAFWCNPISGHATLYWYQQILGQGPKLLIQFQNNGVVDDSQLPKDRFSAERLKGVDSTLKIQPAKLEDSAVYLCASSLGLGQGQVRETQYFGPGTRLLVL.